The 25 T cell receptor beta chains given below trace back to one sample, sequenced in a study of CD8 T cells in ankylosing spondylitis. TCRdb ran MiXCR on the 5' RACE reads and lists one entry per CDR3 protein. Of about 90,000 distinct CDR3 sequences in the sample, roughly 30% are singletons; the top ten hold around 60%. Sequenced input: blood, either unsorted or a sorted T cell fraction (not recorded which). These receptors originate from a male donor with ankylosing spondylitis or in good health (not recorded which).

This clonotype was observed many times. V gene TRBV20-1 combines with J gene TRBJ2-1; the D gene is possibly TRBD2 (6 bases). The ends were cut back, 7 bases at V and 4 bases at J, with 14 bases in the middle. CDR1 is DFQATT, CDR2 SNEGSKA, per germline (reference sequence). The CDR3 has 13 amino acids. The CDR3 here is CSGGVGAYNEQFF. CDR3 nucleotide sequence: TGCAGTGGGGGGGTAGGGGCTTACAATGAGCAGTTCTTC.

This rearrangement joins TRBV3-1 to TRBJ1-2; no firm D call. V was cut by 0 bases and J by 7 bases, with 6 bases left in between. Germline V gene sequence: CDR1 LGHDT, CDR2 YNNKEL (reference sequence). There are 12 residues in the CDR3. CDR3 amino acids: CASSQDSAGYTF. The CDR3 coding sequence is TGTGCCAGCAGCCAAGACTCCGCTGGCTACACCTTC. Filled out from reference TRBV3-1 and TRBJ1-2, the complete variable domain reads DTAVSQTPKYLVTQMGNDKSIKCEQNLGHDTMYWYKQDSKKFLKIMFSYNNKELIINETVPNRFSPKSPDKAHLNLHINSLELGDSAVYFCASSQDSAGYTFGSGTRLTVV.

The genes are TRBV5-1 and TRBJ2-2, with 9 bases lining up with TRBD2. V trimming: 2 bases; J trimming: 0 bases; junction bases outside the gene matches: 5. The CDR3 consists of 17 residues. CDR1 and CDR2 from the germline V gene are SGHRS and YFSETQ. CDR3 bases: TGCGCCAGCAGCTTATGGCTAGCGGGGACGAACACCGGGGAGCTGTTTTTT. Protein: CASSLWLAGTNTGELFF. The full variable domain, with the rest looked up from reference TRBV5-1 and TRBJ2-2, is KAGVTQTPRYLIKTRGQQVTLSCSPISGHRSVSWYQQTPGQGLQFLFEYFSETQRNKGNFPGRFSGRQFSNSRSEMNVSTLELGDSALYLCASSLWLAGTNTGELFFGEGSRLTVL.

The V gene is TRBV5-1, the J gene TRBJ2-7; D not certain. V lost 4 bases and J 1 base, leaving 15 bases between the germline ends. The CDR3 covers 15 residues. Germline V gene sequence: CDR1 SGHRS, CDR2 YFSETQ. The CDR3 loop reads CASSRGPARSYEQYV. The CDR3 DNA reads TGCGCCAGCAGCCGAGGACCGGCCCGTTCCTACGAGCAGTACGTC.

The chain couples TRBV5-1 to TRBJ1-5; 7 nucleotides line up with TRBD1. The CDR3 extends over 15 amino acids. Trimming removed 4 bases from V and 2 bases from J; junction bases left unmatched: 6. Germline lookup yields CDR1 SGHRS and CDR2 YFSETQ. CDR3 residues: CASSEGTAGNQPQHF. For the CDR3, the DNA is TGCGCCAGCAGCGAAGGGACAGCTGGCAATCAGCCCCAGCATTTT.

V is TRBV20-1 and J is TRBJ2-3; 16 nucleotides line up with TRBD2. The ends lost 6 bases at V and 1 base at J; junction bases unmatched: 4. Germline V gene lookup returns CDR1 DFQATT and CDR2 SNEGSKA (reference sequence). The CDR3 consists of 16 residues. The DNA of the CDR3 is TGCAGTGCCGGGACTAGCGGGGGGGCCCGCACAGATACGCAGTATTTT. As protein: CSAGTSGGARTDTQYF.

The chain carries TRBV2 and TRBJ1-1; no firm D call. V was trimmed by 6 bases and J by 0 bases, leaving 8 bases between them. Germline lookup yields CDR1 SNHLY and CDR2 FYNNEI. The CDR3 has 13 amino acids. The chain's CDR3 is CASSDLLNTEAFF. The CDR3 bases are TGTGCCAGCAGCGACCTATTGAACACTGAAGCTTTCTTT.

The V and J genes are TRBV6-1 and TRBJ1-2, with D perhaps matching TRBD1 (5 bases). Trimming stripped 5 bases from V and 3 bases from J, with 16 bases between. Germline V gene data show CDR1 as MNHNS and CDR2 as SASEGT. This CDR3 has 15 residues. CDR3 sequence (DNA): TGTGCCAGCAGTCCCGGGACGCGGGGCGACTATGGCTACACCTTC. Translation gives CASSPGTRGDYGYTF.

This clonotype was seen more than once but under ten times. The chain joins TRBV20-1 to TRBJ2-5; 7 bases fit TRBD2. Trimming removed 6 bases from V and 5 bases from J; junction bases left unmatched: 15. Germline V gene sequence: CDR1 DFQATT, CDR2 SNEGSKA (reference sequence). The CDR3 extends over 15 amino acids. DNA for the CDR3: TGCAGTGCCCCTAGCGGACCCCTGACGTCGGAGACCCAGTACTTC. Translation gives CSAPSGPLTSETQYF.

CDR3 nucleotides: TGTGCCATCCGACAGGGGTTGGCCACCGGGGAGCTGTTTTTT. Its protein product is CAIRQGLATGELFF. This sequence joins TRBV10-3 and TRBJ2-2; the match to TRBD1 covers 8 bases. The CDR3 totals 14 residues. The J segment lost 4 bases and the V segment lost 8 bases, leaving 6 bases of the junction unmatched. Germline values: CDR1 ENHRY, CDR2 SYGVKD.

This clonotype was detected ten times or more. The chain uses TRBV7-2 and TRBJ2-5; no reliable D call. Trimming shortened V by 4 bases and J by 5 bases, and 8 bases separated the two germline ends. Germline CDR1 is SGHTA and CDR2 is FQGNSA. The CDR3 runs 12 residues. This CDR3 is CASSSQFETQYF. As DNA, the CDR3 is TGTGCCAGCAGCTCCCAATTCGAGACCCAGTACTTC.

Remarks on this clonotype: The junction differs from germline at one of its ends, possibly a read error. J is TRBJ1-2 and V is TRBV6-1, with TRBD1 matching over 7 bases. Germline V gene data show CDR1 as MNHNS and CDR2 as SASEGT. The CDR3 has 14 residues. The CDR3: CASIGTATNYGHTF. In nucleotides, the CDR3 is TGTGCCAGCATCGGGACAGCCACTAACTATGGCCACACCTTC.

This clonotype showed up just a few times. The chain carries TRBV9 and TRBJ2-2; D may correspond to TRBD1 or TRBD2 (5 bases each). This CDR3 comprises 16 residues. CDR1 is SGDLS, CDR2 YYNGEE, per germline. Between the trimmed V and J ends, which lost 0 bases and 1 base, there was a span of 10 bases. The CDR3 loop is CASSVGGAKNTGELFF. The CDR3 DNA follows: TGTGCCAGCAGCGTAGGAGGGGCCAAGAACACCGGGGAGCTGTTTTTT. Together with reference TRBV9 and TRBJ2-2, the CDR3 gives the full variable domain: DSGVTQTPKHLITATGQRVTLRCSPRSGDLSVYWYQQSLDQGLQFLIQYYNGEERAKGNILERFSAQQFPDLHSELNLSSLELGDSALYFCASSVGGAKNTGELFFGEGSRLTVL.

This clonotype was recorded a few times. V gene TRBV5-6 combines with J gene TRBJ2-2, with 9 bases that match TRBD2. The germline CDR1 and CDR2 sequences are SGHDT and YYEEEE. The ends lost 5 bases at V and 4 bases at J; junction bases unmatched: 12. The CDR3 is made up of 17 amino acids. CDR3 residues: CASRYSPGLASTGELFF. The CDR3 nucleotides are TGTGCCAGCAGGTATTCTCCGGGACTAGCCTCCACCGGGGAGCTGTTTTTT.

V is TRBV5-1 and J is TRBJ2-2; no clear D gene. The CDR3 has 16 amino acids. The germline gives CDR1 SGHRS, CDR2 YFSETQ. Trimming pared 0 bases from V and 0 bases from J, leaving 9 bases between. In DNA, the CDR3 is TGCGCCAGCAGCTTGGAGGTACAAGCGAACACCGGGGAGCTGTTTTTT. This sequence encodes CASSLEVQANTGELFF. The entire variable domain, with the rest obtained from reference TRBV5-1 and TRBJ2-2, is as follows: KAGVTQTPRYLIKTRGQQVTLSCSPISGHRSVSWYQQTPGQGLQFLFEYFSETQRNKGNFPGRFSGRQFSNSRSEMNVSTLELGDSALYLCASSLEVQANTGELFFGEGSRLTVL.

This clonotype occurred once. The J gene is TRBJ1-1, the V gene TRBV5-1; 9 nucleotides agree with TRBD1. CDR1 and CDR2 from the germline V gene are SGHRS and YFSETQ. The CDR3 loop spans 18 amino acids. The V and J ends lost 4 bases and 0 bases, in that order; junction bases with no gene match: 13. The CDR3 DNA is TGCGCCAGCAGCAGTGGGTCGGACAGGGGACCCATGAACACTGAAGCTTTCTTT. As protein: CASSSGSDRGPMNTEAFF. The whole variable domain, filled in from reference TRBV5-1 and TRBJ1-1, reads KAGVTQTPRYLIKTRGQQVTLSCSPISGHRSVSWYQQTPGQGLQFLFEYFSETQRNKGNFPGRFSGRQFSNSRSEMNVSTLELGDSALYLCASSSGSDRGPMNTEAFFGQGTRLTVV.

This chain joins TRBV5-1 and TRBJ2-6, with TRBD2 as a possible D gene (6 bases). The CDR3 length is 17 residues. Germline V gene sequence: CDR1 SGHRS, CDR2 YFSETQ. Trimming left V 5 bases short and J 1 base short, with 16 bases between. For the CDR3, the DNA is TGCGCCAGCAGGCCGTTGGGGGGATCTTCTGGGGCCAACGTCCTGACTTTC. Translated, it gives CASRPLGGSSGANVLTF.

This rearrangement joins TRBV20-1 to TRBJ2-5; 9 bases line up with TRBD2. The V gene's germline CDR1 is DFQATT and CDR2 SNEGSKA (reference sequence). The CDR3 runs to 15 residues. With V trimmed by 6 bases and J by 3 bases, 11 bases remained unmatched. The CDR3 region is CSAPRSGGGEETQYF. The CDR3 DNA is TGCAGTGCCCCGAGATCTGGCGGGGGGGAAGAGACCCAGTACTTC.

The chain joins TRBV10-3 to TRBJ1-1, with D maybe TRBD1 (6 bases). Germline V gene lookup returns CDR1 ENHRY and CDR2 SYGVKD. The CDR3 sequence is 13 residues long. V was clipped by 3 bases and J by 4 bases, with 9 bases between them. CDR3 in DNA: TGTGCCATCAGTGACCTGGACAGCACTGAAGCTTTCTTT. Translating it yields CAISDLDSTEAFF.

In this sample, this clonotype turned up a few times. The chain is built from TRBV12-3 or TRBV12-4 and TRBJ2-1; possible D gene TRBD2, 5 bases. V gave up 1 base and J gave up 9 bases, with 10 bases separating them. CDR3 length equals 13 residues. CDR3 in DNA: TGTGCCAGCAGTTTAGAAGGACTGAGTGAGCAGTTCTTC. It specifies CASSLEGLSEQFF.

The chain links TRBV3-1 to TRBJ2-1; TRBD1 agrees at 11 bases. Germline V lookup: CDR1 LGHDT, CDR2 YNNKEL (reference sequence). Trimming removed 2 bases from V and 5 bases from J; junction bases left unmatched: 8. There are 17 residues in the CDR3. The CDR3 reads CASSQQRPGQGDNEQFF. The DNA of the CDR3 is TGTGCCAGCAGCCAACAAAGACCGGGACAGGGGGACAATGAGCAGTTCTTC.

This chain links TRBV12-3 or TRBV12-4 with TRBJ1-5; D ambiguous. This CDR3 comprises 15 residues. V lost 2 bases to trimming and J lost 4 bases, with 12 bases between them. The CDR3 loop reads CASSLRVMKNQPQHF. The CDR3 region has the DNA TGTGCCAGCAGTTTAAGGGTAATGAAGAATCAGCCCCAGCATTTT.

This clonotype was counted many times. The chain carries TRBV16 and TRBJ2-1, with D perhaps matching TRBD1 (6 bases). V lost 0 bases and J lost 6, with 9 bases in between. There are 14 residues in the CDR3. Germline CDR1 reads KGHSY; CDR2 reads FQNENV. Here the CDR3 DNA reads TGTGCCAGCAGCCAATCTGGACAGTCCAATGAGCAGTTCTTC. It is translated as CASSQSGQSNEQFF.

The sample holds a few counts of this clonotype. The V and J genes are TRBV7-3 and TRBJ1-1, with D possibly being TRBD1 (5 bases). The V end was cut by 5 bases, the J end by 1 base, with 17 bases between. CDR3 length equals 16 residues. Germline CDR1 is SGHTA and CDR2 is FQGTGA. CDR3 in amino acids: CASSESRVGGNTEAFF. Written as DNA, the CDR3 is TGTGCCAGCAGCGAATCCCGGGTTGGGGGGAACACTGAAGCTTTCTTT.

This clonotype has more than one count but fewer than ten. The CDR3 DNA is TGCAGTGCTCCGCAGCGGGGGGGCACCGGGGAGCTGTTTTTT. Protein: CSAPQRGGTGELFF. The chain combines TRBV20-1 with TRBJ2-2; 10 nucleotides match TRBD2. Germline lookup yields CDR1 DFQATT and CDR2 SNEGSKA (reference sequence). CDR3 size: 14 residues. Germline trimming cut 5 bases from V and 4 bases from J; bases unmatched to any gene: 4.